This T cell receptor (beta chain) stems from a study of a mutant IDH1 vaccine in newly diagnosed glioma. Background on the study: Vaccination was launched 4-6 weeks after radiotherapy alone, or with temozolomide cycles. V12 corresponded to week 35 and V13 to week 47.

Time point in this sample: week 35, safety follow-up. Topical imiquimod accompanied each vaccine dose, which consisted of 300 ug of mutant IDH1 20-mer peptide. Vaccinations, eight in total, occurred in weeks 1, 3, 5, 7, 11, 15, 19, 23. Donors harbored newly found WHO grade 3 or 4 IDH1-mutant, ATRX-lost astrocytomas. Only in-frame clones appear in the TCRdb table, and some are missing; sequencing was by immunoSEQ multiplex PCR. There are about 68,000 clones in the sample; around 82% occur only once, and around 12% lies in the top ten. Details on this clone: Its antigen is unknown.

This CDR3 has 14 residues. Looked up from germline, CDR1 is LNHDA and CDR2 is SQIVND (reference sequence). The trim removed 8 bases at V and 4 bases at J, leaving 7 bases unmatched. The sequence was collected from a man between 18 and 29 years old with glioma. The sample consisted of PBMCs, taken from a glioma patient whose treatment included an IDH1 peptide vaccine. The V and J genes are TRBV19 and TRBJ1-5, with 8 bases lining up with TRBD1. CDR3 bases: TGTGCCAGTGATCAGGGGGCGTTAAATCAGCCCCAGCATTTT. Protein sequence: CASDQGALNQPQHF. Together with reference TRBV19 and TRBJ1-5, the CDR3 gives the full variable domain: DGGITQSPKYLFRKEGQNVTLSCEQNLNHDAMYWYRQDPGQGLRLIYYSQIVNDFQKGDIAEGYSVSREKKESFPLTVTSAQKNPTAFYLCASDQGALNQPQHFGDGTRLSIL.